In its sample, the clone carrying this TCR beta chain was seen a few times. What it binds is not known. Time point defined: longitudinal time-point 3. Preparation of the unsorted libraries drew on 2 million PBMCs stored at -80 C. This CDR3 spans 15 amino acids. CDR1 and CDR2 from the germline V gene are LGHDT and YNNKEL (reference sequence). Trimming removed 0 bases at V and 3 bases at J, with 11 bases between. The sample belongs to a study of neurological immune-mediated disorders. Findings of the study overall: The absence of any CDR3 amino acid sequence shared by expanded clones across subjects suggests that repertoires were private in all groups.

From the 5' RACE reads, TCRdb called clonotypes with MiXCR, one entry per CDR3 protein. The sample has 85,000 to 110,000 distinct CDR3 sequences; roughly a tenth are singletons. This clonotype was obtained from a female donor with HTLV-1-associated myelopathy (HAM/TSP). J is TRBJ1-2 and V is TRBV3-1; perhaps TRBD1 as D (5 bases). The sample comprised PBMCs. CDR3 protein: CASSQDSWGDYGYTF. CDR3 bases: TGTGCCAGCAGCCAAGATTCTTGGGGCGACTATGGCTACACCTTC.